This T cell receptor beta chain came from a study of cytomegalovirus exposure and HLA in healthy donors. This CDR3 has 18 amino acids. CDR1 and CDR2 (germline): GTSNPN, SVGIG (reference sequence). The V end was cut by 7 bases, the J end by 10 bases, with 35 bases between. 13 Jbeta primers and 60 Vbeta primers were used for the PCR. Assay used: immunoSEQ multiplex PCR; TCRdb lists only in-frame clones, some missing. The sample has about 130,000 clones; 60% to 85% are singletons. A note on this clone: Its matching antigen is unknown.

Study conclusions and caveats: An ancestry cluster, one associated with Asian ancestry, reportedly showed fewer N-insertions than the approximately 670-donor mean in a later analysis. A later analysis, which compared TCR beta chains of equal frequency, found the HLA-associated ones more clonally expanded. The investigators catalogued 160 or so TCR beta chains as cytomegalovirus-associated. The presence/absence work took it that sequencing depth was about the same across donors.

The receptor comes from a woman aged 40 to 50 in good health and CMV-seronegative. The sample comprised PBMCs. The rearrangement joins TRBV30 to TRBJ2-1; perhaps TRBD2 as D (7 bases). In nucleotides, the CDR3 is TGTGCCTCTCACCCCGCGGTTAAAAGGGACTGGCGGGGGCTGGAGCAGTTCTTC. It codes for CASHPAVKRDWRGLEQFF.